The 24 T cell receptor beta chains given below trace back to one sample, sequenced in a study of response to subunit inactivated influenza vaccine. TCRdb passed the RT-PCR reads through MiXCR, listing each CDR3 protein once. This sample has roughly 170,000 distinct CDR3 sequences, with nearly 9.5% found just once. Sequencing was performed on non-naive T cells sorted from PBMCs, taken on the day of vaccination. The source is a man in his forties or fifties who received an inactivated influenza vaccine.

This clonotype has just a few counts. V is TRBV5-1 and J is TRBJ2-7, with D perhaps matching TRBD1 or TRBD2 (5 bases each). Germline values: CDR1 SGHRS, CDR2 YFSETQ. V shed 0 bases and J shed 1 base, with 8 bases lying between them. The CDR3 has 14 residues. The DNA of the CDR3 is TGCGCCAGCAGCTTGGGAGGGGCTTCCTACGAGCAGTACTTC. Translation: CASSLGGASYEQYF.

The V and J genes are TRBV15 and TRBJ2-5; TRBD2 matches at 13 bases. The V gene's germline CDR1 is LNHNV and CDR2 YYDKDF (reference sequence). J was trimmed by 5 bases and V by 5 bases; bases with no gene match: 11. The CDR3 extends over 17 amino acids. CDR3 coding DNA: TGTGCCACCAGCCGAAGACTAGCGGGGGGTTTTGGCGAGACCCAGTACTTC. Translating it yields CATSRRLAGGFGETQYF.

The sample holds many counts of this clonotype. The genes are TRBV6-1 and TRBJ2-1; weak D call: TRBD2 (6 bases). V was clipped by 9 bases and J by 5 bases, with 17 bases between them. Germline CDR1 is MNHNS and CDR2 is SASEGT. The CDR3 loop spans 14 amino acids. The CDR3 sequence is CASGRGFGDNEQFF. Here the CDR3 DNA reads TGTGCCAGTGGTCGGGGGTTTGGGGACAATGAGCAGTTCTTC.

The J gene is TRBJ1-4, the V gene TRBV5-6; D perhaps matches TRBD1 (6 bases). The V gene lost 2 bases and the J gene lost 0 bases, with 11 bases spanning the gap. Germline CDR1 reads SGHDT; CDR2 reads YYEEEE. The CDR3 consists of 16 residues. The CDR3 protein is CASSFTTGATNEKLFF. CDR3 nucleotide sequence: TGTGCCAGCAGCTTCACGACAGGAGCAACTAATGAAAAACTGTTTTTT.

This clonotype was seen at least ten times. This chain uses TRBV28 with TRBJ2-3, with unresolved D. Germline V lookup: CDR1 MDHEN, CDR2 SYDVKM. The CDR3 has 15 residues. V lost 1 base to trimming and J lost 0 bases, with 8 bases between them. CDR3 residues: CASSLLPVSTDTQYF. The CDR3 coding sequence is TGTGCCAGCAGTTTATTGCCAGTAAGCACAGATACGCAGTATTTT.

This clonotype turned up a few times. This rearrangement joins TRBV29-1 to TRBJ2-7; the D gene is possibly TRBD1 (6 bases). This CDR3 spans 12 amino acids. V lost 4 bases and J 5 bases, leaving 12 bases between the germline ends. Germline V gives CDR1 SQVTM, CDR2 ANQGSEA. CDR3 in DNA: TGCAGCGTTGGAGGGGGTCGACACGAGCAGTACTTC. It specifies CSVGGGRHEQYF.

At least ten counts were recorded for this clonotype. The J gene is TRBJ2-2, the V gene TRBV5-1, with 7 bases matching TRBD2. The CDR3 sequence is 16 residues long. Germline values: CDR1 SGHRS, CDR2 YFSETQ. V was clipped by 3 bases and J by 2 bases; unmatched bases: 7. The CDR3 protein is CASSWEGLGNTGELFF. Here the CDR3 DNA reads TGCGCCAGCAGCTGGGAGGGACTCGGAAACACCGGGGAGCTGTTTTTT. Variable domain in full (rest from reference TRBV5-1 and TRBJ2-2): KAGVTQTPRYLIKTRGQQVTLSCSPISGHRSVSWYQQTPGQGLQFLFEYFSETQRNKGNFPGRFSGRQFSNSRSEMNVSTLELGDSALYLCASSWEGLGNTGELFFGEGSRLTVL.

The V call is TRBV11-2, the J call TRBJ1-1, with D unresolved. Germline V gives CDR1 SGHAT, CDR2 FQNNGV. Trimming left V 0 bases short and J 0 bases short, with 5 bases between. The CDR3 runs 14 residues. The CDR3 DNA is TGTGCCAGCAGCTTAGAGCTCATGAACACTGAAGCTTTCTTT. It translates to CASSLELMNTEAFF.

This clonotype was seen at least ten times. The chain couples TRBV7-2 to TRBJ1-5; D is unresolved. The CDR3 sequence is 15 residues long. Trimming removed 2 bases at V and 0 bases at J, with 8 bases between. CDR1 and CDR2 from the germline V gene are SGHTA and FQGNSA. This CDR3 is CASSLSYGSNQPQHF. Here the CDR3 DNA reads TGTGCCAGCAGCTTATCTTACGGTAGCAATCAGCCCCAGCATTTT.

The chain is built from TRBV28 and TRBJ2-3; D may match TRBD1 or TRBD2 (6 bases each). The ends were cut back, 1 base at V and 1 base at J, with 9 bases in the middle. Per the germline V gene, CDR1 is MDHEN and CDR2 is SYDVKM. This CDR3 region has 15 residues. The CDR3 bases are TGTGCCAGCAGTTTATTTGGGGGGCGCACAGATACGCAGTATTTT. This gives the protein CASSLFGGRTDTQYF.

Many counts were recorded for this clonotype. This chain connects TRBV4-2 to TRBJ1-4; TRBD1 matches 7 bases. The CDR3 contains 17 residues. The ends lost 1 base at V and 7 bases at J; junction bases unmatched: 12. The germline gives CDR1 LGHNA, CDR2 YNFKEQ. The CDR3 bases are TGTGCCAGCAGCCAAGGAGGCTGGGACAGACTAACTGAAAAACTGTTTTTT. It translates to CASSQGGWDRLTEKLFF.

This clonotype was picked up many times. The V call is TRBV19, the J call TRBJ2-5; TRBD1 is a possible D gene (6 bases). The CDR3 is made up of 12 amino acids. V dropped 5 bases and J dropped 4 bases, with 8 bases sitting between them. Germline values: CDR1 LNHDA, CDR2 SQIVND (reference sequence). The CDR3 reads CASSQGRETQYF. The CDR3 region has the DNA TGTGCCAGTAGTCAGGGGAGAGAGACCCAGTACTTC.

This clonotype occurred many times. The rearrangement links TRBV5-1 to TRBJ2-7; TRBD2 matches at 9 bases. Unmatched junction bases numbered 5, after V lost 2 bases and J lost 5 bases. The CDR3 totals 14 residues. Germline CDR1 and CDR2: SGHRS and YFSETQ. CDR3 in amino acids: CASSFDSGSHEQYF. CDR3 bases: TGCGCCAGCAGCTTTGATAGCGGGAGCCACGAGCAGTACTTC. Full variable domain (outside the CDR3, taken from reference TRBV5-1 and TRBJ2-7): KAGVTQTPRYLIKTRGQQVTLSCSPISGHRSVSWYQQTPGQGLQFLFEYFSETQRNKGNFPGRFSGRQFSNSRSEMNVSTLELGDSALYLCASSFDSGSHEQYFGPGTRLTVT.

The rearrangement joins TRBV19 to TRBJ2-2; D gene unclear. Deletions cut 4 bases from V and 3 bases from J, with 21 bases between. CDR1 is LNHDA and CDR2 is SQIVND in the germline V gene (reference sequence). This CDR3 has 18 amino acids. CDR3 sequence: CASSKVVVVATYTGELFF. In DNA form, the CDR3 reads TGTGCCAGTAGTAAGGTAGTCGTTGTAGCAACTTACACCGGGGAGCTGTTTTTT.

V is TRBV5-6 and J is TRBJ1-1; TRBD1 agrees at 7 bases. The germline gives CDR1 SGHDT, CDR2 YYEEEE. The CDR3 runs 13 residues. The V segment lost 3 bases and the J segment 11 bases; nucleotides outside the gene matches: 10. The CDR3 DNA sequence: TGTGCCAGCAGCTACTTGGGACAGTCGAAGGCTTTCTTT. This codes for CASSYLGQSKAFF.

Ten or more counts support this clonotype. V usage is TRBV7-2 and J usage is TRBJ2-3, with TRBD2 as a possible D gene (6 bases). This CDR3 is built from 16 residues. V lost 1 base and J 0 bases, leaving 11 bases between the germline ends. Germline V gene lookup returns CDR1 SGHTA and CDR2 FQGNSA. Written as DNA, the CDR3 is TGTGCCAGCAGCTTAGGTGGAGGGATGAGCACAGATACGCAGTATTTT. This encodes CASSLGGGMSTDTQYF.

This clonotype has just a few counts. V gene TRBV5-1 combines with J gene TRBJ2-2; D is tentatively TRBD1 or TRBD2 (5 bases each). CDR3 length: 20 residues. The germline V and J ends were trimmed by 3 bases and 5 bases, with 29 bases remaining between them. Germline loops: CDR1 SGHRS, CDR2 YFSETQ. The CDR3 nucleotides are TGCGCCAGCAGCTACAATATCATTCCGGGACGACGTCCCCTAACCGGGGAGCTGTTTTTT. Translated, it gives CASSYNIIPGRRPLTGELFF.

The rearrangement joins TRBV10-2 to TRBJ2-5; D unresolved. The V end lost 4 bases, the J end lost 5 bases, and 11 bases lay between the germline ends. The germline gives CDR1 WSHSY, CDR2 SAAADI. The CDR3 covers 13 residues. CDR3 protein: CASSGREMETQYF. The CDR3 coding sequence is TGCGCCAGCAGTGGCCGCGAAATGGAGACCCAGTACTTC.

This clonotype was recorded a few times. The V and J genes are TRBV12-3 or TRBV12-4 and TRBJ2-1; D is ambiguous. Trimming cost V 3 bases and J 8 bases, with 5 bases left between them. The CDR3 sequence is 11 residues long. CDR3 sequence: CASSFVDEQFF. The CDR3 DNA reads as TGTGCCAGCAGTTTTGTAGATGAGCAGTTCTTC.

V usage is TRBV30 and J usage is TRBJ1-6; tentative D call: TRBD1 (6 bases). The CDR3 consists of 14 residues. Trimming removed 3 bases from V and 8 bases from J, with 14 bases in between. The germline V gene has CDR1 GTSNPN and CDR2 SVGIG (reference sequence). The CDR3 loop reads CAWSTGTPYSPLHF. CDR3 DNA: TGTGCCTGGAGCACCGGGACACCTTATTCACCCCTCCACTTT.

The chain has TRBV3-1 and TRBJ2-3, with a tentative D call TRBD2 (6 bases). Trimming took 8 bases from V and 3 from J, leaving 12 bases between them. This CDR3 is 13 amino acids long. Germline V gives CDR1 LGHDT, CDR2 YNNKEL (reference sequence). DNA of the CDR3: TGTGCCAGCGGTTGGCGGGGTACAGATACGCAGTATTTT. As protein: CASGWRGTDTQYF.

This clonotype was counted between two and nine times. The chain combines TRBV9 with TRBJ2-1, with 14 positions matching TRBD2. Germline V CDR1 and CDR2: SGDLS, YYNGEE. The CDR3 totals 15 residues. The V gene end was trimmed by 6 bases and the J gene end by 10 bases; junction bases not matched to a gene: 9. The CDR3 is CASNPGTSGGQEQFF. The CDR3 nucleotides are TGTGCCAGCAACCCCGGGACTAGCGGGGGCCAAGAGCAGTTCTTC.

The chain combines TRBV19 with TRBJ2-1; the match to TRBD2 covers 7 bases. The V and J ends lost 8 bases and 4 bases, in that order; junction bases with no gene match: 11. CDR1 is LNHDA and CDR2 is SQIVND in the germline V gene (reference sequence). The CDR3 extends over 15 amino acids. CDR3 residues: CASSPSGVKYNEQFF. The CDR3 bases are TGTGCCAGTTCCCCTAGCGGAGTCAAGTACAATGAGCAGTTCTTC.

In its sample, this clonotype was seen many times. The chain joins TRBV28 to TRBJ2-1; 7 nucleotides line up with TRBD2. Germline CDR1 reads MDHEN; CDR2 reads SYDVKM. V shed 8 bases and J 5 bases; nucleotides not matched to a gene: 6. The CDR3 has 13 residues. The CDR3 reads CASGKAGHNEQFF. CDR3 DNA sequence: TGTGCCAGCGGGAAAGCGGGGCACAATGAGCAGTTCTTC.